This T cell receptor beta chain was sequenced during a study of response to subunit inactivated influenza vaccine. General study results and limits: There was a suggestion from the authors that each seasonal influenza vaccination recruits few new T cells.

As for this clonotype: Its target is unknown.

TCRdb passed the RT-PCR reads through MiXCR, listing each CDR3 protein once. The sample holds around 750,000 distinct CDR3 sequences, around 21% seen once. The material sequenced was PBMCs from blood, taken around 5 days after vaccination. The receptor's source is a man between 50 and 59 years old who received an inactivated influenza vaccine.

The CDR3, as DNA: TGTGCCAGCAGCGTAGCGGACCGAGACAATGAGCAGTTCTTC. Translating it yields CASSVADRDNEQFF. The chain has TRBV9 and TRBJ2-1; D uncertain. Germline CDR1 reads SGDLS; CDR2 reads YYNGEE. Trimming stripped 0 bases from V and 5 bases from J, with 9 bases between. The CDR3 is made up of 14 amino acids.